The subject of this entry is one TCR beta chain. The antigen is undetermined. This sample is part of a study of cytomegalovirus exposure and HLA in healthy donors. Study-level information: Some 180 million T cells yielded some 120 million unique TCR beta sequences in earlier analysis.

The CDR3 is 14 residues long. V shed 1 base and J 3 bases; nucleotides not matched to a gene: 4. Looked up from germline, CDR1 is SGHRS and CDR2 is YFSETQ. The PCR used 60 Vbeta and 13 Jbeta primers. Some clones are missing from TCRdb's copy, which holds only in-frame ones; the method was immunoSEQ multiplex PCR. The sample shows some 36,000 clones, about 70% of them seen only once. Study-level results: In vitro checks showed that a few CMV-associated chains really do target CMV antigens.

The chain employs TRBV5-1 and TRBJ2-7; the match to TRBD1 covers 7 bases. The receptor comes from a young man in good health and CMV-seronegative. Sequenced: PBMCs. DNA for the CDR3: TGCGCCAGCAGCTTGACAGCAGGGGGCTACGAGCAGTACTTC. Protein: CASSLTAGGYEQYF.